This TCR beta chain was profiled in a study of T cells in Graves' hyperthyroidism and ophthalmopathy. Uncontrolled infections, other autoimmune diseases, pregnancy or lactation led to exclusion of patients. Diagnosis rested on symptoms, serum thyroxine and TRAb, thyroid ultrasound, and orbital computed tomography. PBMCs were derived from approximately 10 ml fresh peripheral blood. RNA transcripts served as the template for amplifying TCR beta CDR3 regions. With the HTBI primer set, the TCR CDR3 went through a first round of RT-PCR. TCRdb reanalysed the multiplex PCR reads using MiXCR and keeps one entry per CDR3 protein. This sample has about 350,000 distinct CDR3 sequences, with less than 20% found just once. The study's findings and limits: Most thyroid clonotypes expanded above 0.001 appeared in blood too.

CDR3 length: 14 residues. From germline, CDR1 is KGHSH and CDR2 LQKENI. V lost 2 bases and J lost 4, with 11 bases in between. This clonotype has only a few counts. Its specificity is not known. The sequenced material came from blood. The TCR sequence derives from a woman aged 40 to 50 with Graves' ophthalmopathy. The chain recombines TRBV18 with TRBJ1-1, with D perhaps TRBD1 (5 bases). CDR3 bases: TGTGCCAGCTCACCAGCATCAGGGCGCACTGAAGCTTTCTTT. Residues: CASSPASGRTEAFF. Full variable domain (missing parts from reference TRBV18 and TRBJ1-1): NAGVMQNPRHLVRRRGQEARLRCSPMKGHSHVYWYRQLPEEGLKFMVYLQKENIIDESGMPKERFSAEFPKEGPSILRIQQVVRGDSAAYFCASSPASGRTEAFFGQGTRLTVV.